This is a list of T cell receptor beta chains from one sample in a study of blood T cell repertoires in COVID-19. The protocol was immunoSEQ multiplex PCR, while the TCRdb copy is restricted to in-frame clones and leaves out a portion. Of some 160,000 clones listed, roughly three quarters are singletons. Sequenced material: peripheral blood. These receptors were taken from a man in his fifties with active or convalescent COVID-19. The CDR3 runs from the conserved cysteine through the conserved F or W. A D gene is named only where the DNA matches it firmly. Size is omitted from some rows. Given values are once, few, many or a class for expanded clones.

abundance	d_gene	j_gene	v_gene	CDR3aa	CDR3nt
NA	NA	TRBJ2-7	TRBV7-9	CASSLAGQGDYEQYF	TGTGCCAGCAGCTTAGCAGGTCAAGGGGACTACGAGCAGTACTTC
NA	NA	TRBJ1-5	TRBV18	CASSPDRNNQPQHF	TGTGCCAGCTCACCAGACAGGAACAATCAGCCCCAGCATTTT
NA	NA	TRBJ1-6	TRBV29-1	CSVLTDSRNSPLHF	TGCAGCGTTTTAACGGACAGCCGAAATTCACCCCTCCACTTT
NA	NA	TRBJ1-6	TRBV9	CASSTSQGGFNSPLHF	TGTGCCAGCAGCACCTCCCAGGGAGGGTTTAATTCACCCCTCCACTTT
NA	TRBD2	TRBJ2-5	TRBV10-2	CASSDLAGGGETQYF	TGCGCCAGCAGTGACCTAGCGGGAGGGGGCGAGACCCAGTACTTC
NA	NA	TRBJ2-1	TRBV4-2	CASSQGGYSSYNEQFF	TGTGCCAGCAGCCAAGGTGGGTACAGCTCCTACAATGAGCAGTTCTTC
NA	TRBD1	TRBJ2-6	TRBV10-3	CAISESGQPSSGANVLTF	TGTGCCATCAGTGAGTCGGGACAGCCGAGCTCTGGGGCCAACGTCCTGACTTTC
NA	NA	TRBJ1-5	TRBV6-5	CASSYRQVGGNQPQHF	TGTGCCAGCAGTTATAGGCAGGTTGGCGGCAATCAGCCCCAGCATTTT
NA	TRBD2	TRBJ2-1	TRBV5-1	CASSLGLAGGSPFNEQFF	TGCGCCAGCAGCTTGGGGCTAGCGGGAGGGTCCCCGTTCAATGAGCAGTTCTTC
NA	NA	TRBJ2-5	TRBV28	CASSLGEAVQETQYF	TGTGCCAGCAGTTTAGGGGAAGCGGTACAAGAGACCCAGTACTTC
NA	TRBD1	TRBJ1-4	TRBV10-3	CAISESGQPSEKLFF	TGTGCCATCAGTGAGTCGGGACAGCCTAGCGAAAAACTGTTTTTT
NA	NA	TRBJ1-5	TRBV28	CASSWGDANQPQHF	TGTGCCAGCAGTTGGGGGGATGCCAATCAGCCCCAGCATTTT
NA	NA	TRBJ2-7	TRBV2	CASSEGVTWEGVYEQYF	TGTGCCAGCAGTGAAGGGGTGACTTGGGAGGGGGTCTACGAGCAGTACTTC
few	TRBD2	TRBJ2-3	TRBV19	CASSITAGVADTQYF	TGTGCCAGTAGTATCACGGCGGGAGTGGCAGATACGCAGTATTTT
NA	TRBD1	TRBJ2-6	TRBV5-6	CASSAGTGDSGANVLTF	TGTGCCAGCAGCGCCGGGACAGGGGACTCTGGGGCCAACGTCCTGACTTTC
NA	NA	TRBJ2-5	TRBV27	CASSLYPRPLRETQYF	TGTGCCAGCAGTTTATATCCCCGTCCGTTGCGAGAGACCCAGTACTTC
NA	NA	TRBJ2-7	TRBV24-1	CATPAGKHYEQYF	TGTGCCACTCCGGCCGGGAAGCATTACGAGCAGTACTTC
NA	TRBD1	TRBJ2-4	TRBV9	CASMTGAAKNIQYF	TGTGCCAGCATGACAGGGGCAGCCAAAAACATTCAGTACTTC
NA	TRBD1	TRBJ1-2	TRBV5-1	CASSRDSNYGYTF	TGCGCCAGCAGCAGGGACAGTAACTATGGCTACACCTTC
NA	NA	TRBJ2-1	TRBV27	CASSGGGPPNEQFF	TGTGCCAGCAGTGGGGGAGGCCCTCCCAATGAGCAGTTCTTC
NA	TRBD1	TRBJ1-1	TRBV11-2	CASSLVGTGGNTEAFF	TGTGCCAGCAGCTTAGTGGGGACAGGGGGCAATACTGAAGCTTTCTTT
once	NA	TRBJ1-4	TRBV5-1	CASSFSDSPLEKLFF	TGCGCCAGCAGCTTCTCGGACAGTCCTTTGGAAAAACTGTTTTTT
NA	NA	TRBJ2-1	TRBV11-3	CASSRLGTDNEQFF	TGTGCCAGCAGCCGATTAGGGACTGACAATGAGCAGTTCTTC
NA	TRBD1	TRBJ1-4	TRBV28	CATNTGGQTNEKLFF	TGTGCCACCAACACAGGGGGACAGACTAATGAAAAACTGTTTTTT
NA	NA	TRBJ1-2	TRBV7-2	CASSWVGGLTDYGYTF	TGTGCCAGCAGCTGGGTGGGGGGGCTCACTGACTATGGCTACACCTTC
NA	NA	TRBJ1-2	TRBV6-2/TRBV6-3	CASSPLTRVYGYTF	TGTGCCAGCAGCCCACTTACACGGGTCTATGGCTACACCTTC
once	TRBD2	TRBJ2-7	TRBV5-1	CASRSGAGDPSYEQYF	TGCGCCAGCAGGTCGGGAGCGGGAGACCCTTCGTACGAGCAGTACTTC
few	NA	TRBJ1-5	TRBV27	CASSSSRDSRGYSNQPQHF	TGTGCCAGCAGTTCGTCTAGGGACTCTCGGGGATATAGCAATCAGCCCCAGCATTTT
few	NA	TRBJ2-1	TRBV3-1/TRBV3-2	CASLLSGSNEQFF	TGTGCCAGCCTCCTGTCGGGGTCCAATGAGCAGTTCTTC
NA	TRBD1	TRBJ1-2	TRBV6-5	CASSYTDRRLYGYTF	TGTGCCAGCAGTTACACGGACAGGCGACTCTATGGCTACACCTTC
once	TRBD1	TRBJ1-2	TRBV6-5	CASSYATGGGNYGYTF	TGTGCCAGCAGTTACGCGACAGGGGGCGGGAACTATGGCTACACCTTC
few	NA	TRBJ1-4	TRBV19	CASLGVGGAGEKLFF	TGTGCCAGCCTCGGGGTGGGGGGGGCTGGCGAAAAACTGTTTTTT
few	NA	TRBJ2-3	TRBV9	CASSPLGRTDTQYF	TGTGCCAGCAGCCCACTGGGCCGCACAGATACGCAGTATTTT
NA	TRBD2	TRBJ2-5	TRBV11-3	CASSQLAGGLETQYF	TGTGCCAGCAGCCAACTAGCGGGAGGGCTTGAGACCCAGTACTTC
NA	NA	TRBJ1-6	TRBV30	CAWRRTWGEYNSPLHF	TGTGCCTGGCGACGGACCTGGGGGGAGTATAATTCACCCCTCCACTTT
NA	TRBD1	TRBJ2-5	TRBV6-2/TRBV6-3	CASSWTGETQYF	TGTGCCAGCAGCTGGACAGGAGAGACCCAGTACTTC
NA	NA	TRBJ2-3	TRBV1	CTSSQDRTSGRVDTQYF	TGCACCAGCAGCCAAGATCGGACTAGCGGGAGGGTAGATACGCAGTATTTT